This entry features one TCR beta chain sequence. The specificity of this receptor is unknown. Base qualities are not provided; no much larger clone lies one nucleotide away. TCRbeta CDR3 regions were amplified from genomic DNA using the immunoSEQ Assay, a bias-controlled multiplex PCR. The published analysis was carried out like this. The number of nucleated cells in each sample was estimated from the amplification of reference gene primers within the assay. To quantify the absolute abundance of each unique TCRbeta CDR3 rearrangement, sequence reads were collapsed and filtered. Productive Simpson clonality was computed per sample as the square root of Simpson's diversity index over productive rearrangements. Held by TCRdb, this immuneACCESS table contains in-frame sequences only and omits some clones. Under half of the omission traces to an unresolved V gene where checked; the cause of the rest is unknown. Clone size and the V and J calls come from that table; the DNA yielded D and trimming. This sample gives some 180,000 clones in total; around four fifths of them show up just once. Over 7% of the sample belongs to the ten largest clones.

This sample is drawn from a study of blood T cell repertoires in COVID-19 (dated by TCRdb to about 2020). In terms of the full investigation: Collaborator samples came from the United States, Italy and Spain and covered acute and convalescent phases of COVID-19. The material from the prospective study consisted of cDNA or gDNA derived from T cells, B-cell-depleted T cells, or PBMCs. Deeply sampled blood TCRbeta repertoires from subjects exposed to, actively infected with, or recovered from COVID-19 were included in the dataset. The repertoires were made available in a free public database intended to serve as a resource for research on the immune response to SARS-CoV-2. Samples were obtained from the ongoing ImmuneRACE study (first 160 participants) and from 1,254 subjects provided by 6 global collaborators. The sample metadata nearly always contained a de-identified subject ID, COVID-19 status, age in years and sex. Where available, HLA class I and class II types were taken from metadata supplied by the sample provider and were not determined by assay-based typing. The paper's findings and limits, for the study overall: Clinical and demographic metadata were provided uncurated, with the amount varying by source and participant.

Trimmed from V: 6 bases; trimmed from J: 4 bases; junction bases lacking a gene match: 9. Taken from the germline V gene, the CDR1 and CDR2 loops are MNHEY and SVGAGI. The CDR3 starts with the cysteine, ends with the phenylalanine, and has 15 residues. Only the CDR3 region is kept as DNA, spanning 45 bases read in frame from base 1. One collaborating source in Seattle enrolled patients during active infection and followed them longitudinally through the course of disease. The collaborating institutions used their own protocols to collect whole blood in K2EDTA tubes. Collaborator samples were shipped for TCRbeta analysis as frozen whole blood, isolated PBMCs, or DNA extracted from either sample type.

Material for sequencing was peripheral blood. This receptor chain uses TRBV6-5 and TRBJ2-3; 8 bases in the junction line up with TRBD2. The source is an elderly woman with COVID-19, enrolled during active disease. The nucleotides read TGTGCCAGCAGGTCCGGGGGGGTTAGGGCAGATACGCAGTATTTT. Its product reads: CASRSGGVRADTQYF.